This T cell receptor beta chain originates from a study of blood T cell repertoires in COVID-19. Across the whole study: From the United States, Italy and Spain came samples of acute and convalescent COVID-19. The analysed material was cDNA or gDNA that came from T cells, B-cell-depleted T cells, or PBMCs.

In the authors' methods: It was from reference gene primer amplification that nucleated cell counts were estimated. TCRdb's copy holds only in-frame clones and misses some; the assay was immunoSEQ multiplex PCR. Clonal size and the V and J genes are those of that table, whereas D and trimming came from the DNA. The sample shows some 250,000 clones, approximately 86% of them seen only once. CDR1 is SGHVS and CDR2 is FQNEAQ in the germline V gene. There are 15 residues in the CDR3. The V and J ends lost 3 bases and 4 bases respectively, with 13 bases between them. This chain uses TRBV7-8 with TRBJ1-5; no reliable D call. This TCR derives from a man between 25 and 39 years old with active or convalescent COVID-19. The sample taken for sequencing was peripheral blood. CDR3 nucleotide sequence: TGTGCCAGCAGCTTGGCTGCTGGGCAGAATCAGCCCCAGCATTTT. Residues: CASSLAAGQNQPQHF.